The present TCR beta chain was sequenced within a study of OX40 agonist ivuxolimab in advanced cancers. For context, the study as a whole: Ivuxolimab, which targeted the costimulatory receptor OX40 (CD134), was an agonistic, fully human IgG2 monoclonal antibody. Of the roughly 50 dose-escalation patients, hepatocellular carcinoma was present in about 20, melanoma in some 15, renal cell carcinoma in 9 and head and neck cancer in 9. The dose-escalation cohort was around 83% male with a mean age of around 64 years, ranging from 23 to 79. The point of sequencing TCRbeta in the periphery was to test whether ivuxolimab changed TCR sequence diversity and drove clonal T-cell expansion. Partial responses occurred in three dose-escalation patients: two with cutaneous melanoma and one with hepatocellular carcinoma. Intravenous ivuxolimab was administered to patients every 2 weeks at six dose levels: 0.01, 0.1, 0.3, 1.5, 3 and 10 mg/kg. The paper reports the monotherapy dose-escalation portion (N ≈ 50 patients) of the phase I ivuxolimab trial. Prior anti-PD-1, anti-PD-L1 or anti-CTLA-4 therapy was permitted, and checkpoint inhibitors had been received by roughly 40% of dose-escalation patients.

The investigation overall reported the following: Low levels of normalized T-cell clonal expansion were also seen in some nonresponding patients. At doses of 0.1 to 3.0 mg/kg, clonal expansion of both CD4+ and CD8+ T cells in blood was seen between baseline and week 6. After ivuxolimab, more expanded clones were found on average in CD8+ T cells than in CD4+ T cells. In the 0.1-3.0 mg/kg groups, partial responders had among the lowest normalized peripheral clonal expansion, particularly in CD8+ T cells. Which antigens the clonally expanded peripheral T cells were specific for was not determined.

The CDR3 measures 13 amino acids from cysteine to phenylalanine. Only the CDR3 DNA stays, 39 bases, in frame from base 1. The germline V gene encodes CDR1 KGHSH and CDR2 LQKENI. V is shortened by 2 bases, J by 8 bases, and the region joining them spans 9 bases. Patients with a history of autoimmune disease or receiving systemic immunosuppression were excluded from the trial. Peripheral blood for TCR sequencing was collected from all dose cohorts at baseline, on cycle 4 day 1, and on cycle 7 day 1. The samples were taken from a phase I, first-in-human, multicenter, open-label dose-escalation trial of ivuxolimab. The trial enrolled adults with locally advanced or metastatic head and neck squamous cell, hepatocellular, melanoma or renal cell carcinoma. Before TCR sequencing, CD4+ T cells and CD8+ T cells were sorted from peripheral blood as separate populations. To sequence the TCRbeta CDR3 region, genomic DNA was isolated from the sorted cells. TCRbeta CDR3 regions were sequenced using the immunoSEQ Assay. The table was pulled from immuneACCESS by TCRdb, which kept in-frame rearrangements only. Such tables lose some clones; where checked, under half of the loss comes from unresolved V genes, and the rest has no known cause. This sample has about 78,000 clones in its table, and around 91% of those were observed once. The biggest ten clones account for approximately 3% of the sample.

As to this clone: The clone's antigen remains unknown. Base qualities are not recorded, but no much larger clone differs from it by a single base.

The source of this sequence is an adult with an advanced solid tumor such as melanoma, head and neck, liver or kidney cancer. The V and J segments used are TRBV18 and TRBJ1-4; the D gene cannot be named for sure. The source was CD4+ or CD8+ T cells sorted from blood, collected in a trial of the OX40 agonist ivuxolimab. DNA sequence: TGTGCCAGCTCACCATCGGGGTGGGAAAAACTGTTTTTT. Its protein product is CASSPSGWEKLFF.